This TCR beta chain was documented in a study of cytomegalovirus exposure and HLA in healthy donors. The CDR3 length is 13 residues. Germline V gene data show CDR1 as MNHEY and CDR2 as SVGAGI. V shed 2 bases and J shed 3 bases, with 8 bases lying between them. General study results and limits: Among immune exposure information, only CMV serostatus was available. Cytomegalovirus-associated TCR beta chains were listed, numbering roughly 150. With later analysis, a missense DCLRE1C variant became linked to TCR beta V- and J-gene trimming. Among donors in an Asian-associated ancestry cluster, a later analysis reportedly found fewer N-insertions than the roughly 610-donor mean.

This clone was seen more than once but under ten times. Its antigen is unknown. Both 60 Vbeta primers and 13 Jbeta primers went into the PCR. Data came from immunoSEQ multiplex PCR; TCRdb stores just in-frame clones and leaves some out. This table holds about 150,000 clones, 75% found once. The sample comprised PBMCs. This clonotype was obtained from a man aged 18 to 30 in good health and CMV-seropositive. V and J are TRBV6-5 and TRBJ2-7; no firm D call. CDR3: CASSYGRNYEQYF. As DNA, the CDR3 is TGTGCCAGCAGTTACGGGCGAAACTACGAGCAGTACTTC.